This entry describes one T cell receptor (beta chain). Its target is not known. This sample is part of a study of blood T cells in healthy people across ages. Study observations and caveats: Changes in expanded clonotypes were possibly confounded, as the CMV status of donors was unknown. In long-lived donors, naive CD4+ cell counts and diversity exceeded those of aged donors.

The authors ran a second PCR of about 7 to 11 cycles using a sample-barcoded 5' primer and a J-beta primer mix. All samples gave at least 2.5 million CDR3-containing paired-end reads. Using its own MiXCR run on the 5' RACE reads, TCRdb lists one record per CDR3 protein. The sample has about 1 million distinct CDR3 sequences, 35% to 55% seen once. In each sample, at least 7 million PBMCs were isolated. This CDR3 has 13 residues. V lost 9 bases to trimming and J lost 4 bases, with 17 bases between them. Germline-derived CDR1 and CDR2 are SGHDT and YYEEEE. The sequence came from a woman aged 55-69 years in good health. The material sequenced was blood. The chain joins TRBV5-6 to TRBJ2-7; D is perhaps TRBD1 (6 bases). CDR3 nucleotide sequence: TGTGCCACGACCCAGGGGAAGGGGTACGAGCAGTACTTC. It encodes CATTQGKGYEQYF.